One sample yielded the 29 T cell receptor beta chains listed below, sequenced in a study of preoperative IRX-2 immunotherapy in early breast cancer. Treatment noted: preoperative locoregional IRX-2 cytokine immunotherapy. Method: immunoSEQ multiplex PCR; TCRdb's copy keeps in-frame clones and lacks some. Counted here are some 25,000 clones, 80% to 90% occurring once; the ten biggest clones make up approximately 9%. The sequencing used tumor tissue, collected after IRX-2 immunotherapy. Receptors were obtained from a human donor with breast cancer.

This chain uses TRBV27 with TRBJ1-6; TRBD1 matches 8 bases. The germline V gene encodes CDR1 MNHEY and CDR2 SMNVEV (reference sequence). There are 16 residues in the CDR3. V was pared by 5 bases and J by 7 bases, with 10 bases of the junction left unmatched. CDR3 loop: CASSPFGTGRNSPLHF. CDR3 coding DNA: TGTGCCAGCAGTCCCTTTGGGACAGGTCGGAATTCACCCCTCCACTTT.

The chain links TRBV5-4 to TRBJ2-1, with 9 bases that match TRBD2. The CDR3 consists of 15 residues. Looked up from germline, CDR1 is SGHNT and CDR2 is YYREEE (reference sequence). V was pared by 0 bases and J by 8 bases, with 6 bases of the junction left unmatched. CDR3 protein: CASSLGLAVFDEQFF. The CDR3 DNA follows: TGTGCCAGCAGCTTGGGACTAGCGGTTTTCGATGAGCAGTTCTTC.

The chain is built from TRBV27 and TRBJ2-2; TRBD1 matches at 7 bases. With 7 bases clipped from V and 4 bases from J, the junction kept 6 bases outside the gene matches. Germline CDR1 reads MNHEY; CDR2 reads SMNVEV (reference sequence). The CDR3 length is 14 residues. The CDR3 coding sequence is TGTGCCAGCACCTTCACAGGGGTCACCGGGGAGCTGTTTTTT. It encodes CASTFTGVTGELFF.

The gene calls are TRBV25-1 and TRBJ1-6, with D possibly matching TRBD1 (5 bases). From germline, CDR1 is MGHDK and CDR2 SYGVNS. This CDR3 is 15 amino acids long. V dropped 1 base and J dropped 7 bases, with 11 bases sitting between them. DNA for the CDR3: TGTGCCAGCAGTGAATCTAGACAGAGAAATTCACCCCTCCACTTT. It specifies CASSESRQRNSPLHF.

The V call is TRBV30, the J call TRBJ1-1; weak D call: TRBD1 (5 bases). Germline V lookup: CDR1 GTSNPN, CDR2 SVGIG (reference sequence). The CDR3 covers 11 residues. Trimming took 0 bases from V and 7 from J, leaving 6 bases between them. The CDR3 loop reads CAWSVQVEAFF. The CDR3 DNA reads TGTGCCTGGAGTGTACAGGTTGAAGCTTTCTTT.

The chain has TRBV27 and TRBJ1-2; D is undetermined. CDR1 MNHEY and CDR2 SMNVEV come from the germline V gene (reference sequence). CDR3 size: 13 residues. The V end lost 8 bases, the J end lost 2 bases, and 12 bases lay between the germline ends. CDR3 residues: CASFGWGNYGYTF. The CDR3 DNA follows: TGTGCCAGCTTCGGATGGGGAAACTATGGCTACACCTTC.

The rearrangement joins TRBV5-1 to TRBJ2-1; 8 bases are a match to TRBD2. This CDR3 has 15 amino acids. V shed 0 bases and J 5 bases; nucleotides not matched to a gene: 4. Germline CDR1 and CDR2: SGHRS and YFSETQ. The CDR3 loop reads CASSLAGLGHNEQFF. In DNA, the CDR3 is TGCGCCAGCAGCTTGGCGGGACTAGGGCACAATGAGCAGTTCTTC. Full variable domain (outside the CDR3, taken from reference TRBV5-1 and TRBJ2-1): KAGVTQTPRYLIKTRGQQVTLSCSPISGHRSVSWYQQTPGQGLQFLFEYFSETQRNKGNFPGRFSGRQFSNSRSEMNVSTLELGDSALYLCASSLAGLGHNEQFFGPGTRLTVL.

The rearrangement joins TRBV5-6 to TRBJ2-7; 9 bases are a match to TRBD2. Germline CDR1 and CDR2: SGHDT and YYEEEE. V was pared by 4 bases and J by 5 bases, with 7 bases of the junction left unmatched. CDR3 length equals 14 residues. The CDR3 nucleotides are TGTGCCAGCAGCAGACCGGGACTAGCCCACGAGCAGTACTTC. Its translation is CASSRPGLAHEQYF.

The chain employs TRBV6-8 and TRBJ2-2; D perhaps matches TRBD1 (5 bases). CDR3 size: 18 residues. The germline CDR1 and CDR2 sequences are MNHGY and SAAAGT. V was trimmed by 8 bases and J by 3 bases, leaving 25 bases between them. CDR3 residues: CASGLRGGGRSDTGELFF. For the CDR3, the DNA is TGTGCCAGCGGATTAAGGGGCGGTGGACGTAGTGACACCGGGGAGCTGTTTTTT.

The J gene is TRBJ1-1, the V gene TRBV5-1; D gene unclear. Between the trimmed V and J ends, which lost 4 bases and 1 base, there was a span of 14 bases. This CDR3 has 15 amino acids. Germline-derived CDR1 and CDR2 are SGHRS and YFSETQ. For the CDR3, the DNA is TGCGCCAGCAGCCCTACCTTAACTGGGAACACTGAAGCTTTCTTT. Residues: CASSPTLTGNTEAFF.

This clone was found once. V is TRBV2 and J is TRBJ2-2; the D gene is possibly TRBD2 (6 bases). The length of the CDR3 is 16 residues. The V end lost 6 bases, the J end lost 4 bases, and 18 bases lay between the germline ends. Germline lookup yields CDR1 SNHLY and CDR2 FYNNEI. The CDR3 sequence is CASSPELAWGTGELFF. DNA of the CDR3: TGTGCCAGCAGCCCTGAGCTAGCGTGGGGCACCGGGGAGCTGTTTTTT.

This clone was detected only once. The V gene is TRBV5-6, the J gene TRBJ1-6, with 7 positions matching TRBD1. Germline V gene data show CDR1 as SGHDT and CDR2 as YYEEEE. CDR3 length equals 16 residues. V shed 3 bases and J 7 bases; nucleotides not matched to a gene: 10. CDR3 coding DNA: TGTGCCAGCAGCTGGGGCCGGGACAGTAGGAATTCACCCCTCCACTTT. This codes for CASSWGRDSRNSPLHF. Filled out from reference TRBV5-6 and TRBJ1-6, the complete variable domain reads DAGVTQSPTHLIKTRGQQVTLRCSPKSGHDTVSWYQQALGQGPQFIFQYYEEEERQRGNFPDRFSGHQFPNYSSELNVNALLLGDSALYLCASSWGRDSRNSPLHFGNGTRLTVT.

V is TRBV20-1 and J is TRBJ1-1, with 7 bases that match TRBD1. Germline CDR1 and CDR2: DFQATT and SNEGSKA (reference sequence). This CDR3 comprises 11 residues. Trimming at V came to 2 bases and at J to 11 bases, leaving 5 bases not matched to a gene. The CDR3 bases are TGCAGTGCTAGAAGAGGGGGCGAGGCTTTCTTT. This translates into CSARRGGEAFF.

V gene TRBV5-4 combines with J gene TRBJ1-4, with TRBD1 matching over 10 bases. The CDR3 is 15 amino acids. Germline loops: CDR1 SGHNT, CDR2 YYREEE (reference sequence). The ends lost 3 bases at V and 7 bases at J; junction bases unmatched: 6. The CDR3 coding sequence is TGTGCCAGCAGCTCTCCGGGGGACAGGGGTGAAAAACTGTTTTTT. Protein sequence: CASSSPGDRGEKLFF.

This rearrangement joins TRBV5-8 to TRBJ2-2; perhaps TRBD1 as D (6 bases). CDR3 length: 18 residues. The V end was cut by 5 bases, the J end by 4 bases, with 24 bases between. CDR1 and CDR2 from the germline V gene are SGHTS and YDEGEE. The CDR3 spells CASRPRDKALGSTGELFF. The CDR3 DNA reads TGTGCCAGCAGGCCTCGGGACAAGGCCTTAGGGAGCACCGGGGAGCTGTTTTTT. Looking up the rest from reference TRBV5-8 and TRBJ2-2 gives the full variable domain: EAGVTQSPTHLIKTRGQQATLRCSPISGHTSVYWYQQALGLGLQFLLWYDEGEERNRGNFPPRFSGRQFPNYSSELNVNALELEDSALYLCASRPRDKALGSTGELFFGEGSRLTVL.

The chain is built from TRBV18 and TRBJ2-1, with D possibly matching TRBD1 (5 bases). The CDR3 sequence is 13 residues long. Trimming stripped 3 bases from V and 4 bases from J, with 7 bases between. The germline V gene encodes CDR1 KGHSH and CDR2 LQKENI. The CDR3 reads CASSPNRYNEQFF. As DNA, the CDR3 is TGTGCCAGCTCACCGAACAGGTACAATGAGCAGTTCTTC.

The chain recombines TRBV9 with TRBJ1-6; D is perhaps TRBD1 (5 bases). Trimming pared 3 bases from V and 5 bases from J, leaving 9 bases between. CDR1 SGDLS and CDR2 YYNGEE come from the germline V gene. The CDR3 length is 14 residues. CDR3 coding DNA: TGTGCCAGCAGCGCGGGACCTCATAATTCACCCCTCCACTTT. It codes for CASSAGPHNSPLHF.

The chain joins TRBV11-2 to TRBJ2-7; 9 bases are a match to TRBD2. Germline assignment: CDR1 SGHAT and CDR2 FQNNGV. The junction had 9 bases not matched to a gene; V was cut back by 5 bases and J by 7 bases. This CDR3 has 14 residues. The CDR3 sequence is CASSPSRLAGEQYF. The CDR3 coding sequence is TGTGCCAGCAGCCCCAGCAGGCTAGCGGGGGAGCAGTACTTC. Full variable domain (outside the CDR3, taken from reference TRBV11-2 and TRBJ2-7): EAGVAQSPRYKIIEKRQSVAFWCNPISGHATLYWYQQILGQGPKLLIQFQNNGVVDDSQLPKDRFSAERLKGVDSTLKIQPAKLEDSAVYLCASSPSRLAGEQYFGPGTRLTVT.

The rearrangement uses TRBV7-9 and TRBJ2-1; D not certain. In germline, CDR1 is SEHNR, CDR2 FQNEAQ (reference sequence). V was pared by 6 bases and J by 4 bases, with 13 bases between. This CDR3 comprises 14 residues. Here the CDR3 DNA reads TGTGCCAGCAGGACGCGCGGTGCTTACAATGAGCAGTTCTTC. It is translated as CASRTRGAYNEQFF.

The chain employs TRBV15 and TRBJ1-6, with D uncertain. The V gene's germline CDR1 is LNHNV and CDR2 YYDKDF (reference sequence). The CDR3 is made up of 13 amino acids. V was trimmed by 0 bases and J by 8 bases, leaving 5 bases between them. Written as DNA, the CDR3 is TGTGCCACCAGCAGAGATGGGTATTCACCCCTCCACTTT. Amino acids: CATSRDGYSPLHF.

This clone was detected a few times. The chain couples TRBV6-1 to TRBJ1-3; tentative D call: TRBD1 (5 bases). Trimming stripped 8 bases from V and 0 bases from J, with 11 bases between. CDR3 length equals 14 residues. The germline V gene has CDR1 MNHNS and CDR2 SASEGT. The CDR3 sequence is CASAPGGSGNTIYF. CDR3 nucleotides: TGTGCCAGCGCCCCTGGGGGCTCTGGAAACACCATATATTTT.

This rearrangement joins TRBV19 to TRBJ1-5; D gene ambiguous. Germline CDR1 LNHDA, CDR2 SQIVND (reference sequence). V lost 5 bases and J lost 1, with 12 bases in between. The CDR3 length is 15 residues. The CDR3 DNA reads TGTGCCAGTAGTCGGTCGTTGGAAAGCAATCAGCCCCAGCATTTT. Its translation: CASSRSLESNQPQHF.

The chain joins TRBV19 to TRBJ2-2; TRBD2 might be the D (6 bases). The CDR3 runs to 17 residues. V was pared by 1 base and J by 4 bases, with 16 bases between. CDR1 and CDR2 from the germline V gene are LNHDA and SQIVND (reference sequence). For the CDR3, the DNA is TGTGCCAGTAGTATAGTTTCGGGACTCCCCTTCACCGGGGAGCTGTTTTTT. Translated: CASSIVSGLPFTGELFF. The full variable domain, rest sourced from reference TRBV19 and TRBJ2-2, is DGGITQSPKYLFRKEGQNVTLSCEQNLNHDAMYWYRQDPGQGLRLIYYSQIVNDFQKGDIAEGYSVSREKKESFPLTVTSAQKNPTAFYLCASSIVSGLPFTGELFFGEGSRLTVL.

V usage is TRBV9 and J usage is TRBJ2-5; D uncertain. CDR3 size: 14 residues. Germline V lookup: CDR1 SGDLS, CDR2 YYNGEE. V was clipped by 4 bases and J by 5 bases, with 15 bases between them. CDR3 sequence: CASSPGGMMETQYF. The CDR3 coding sequence is TGTGCCAGCAGCCCCGGCGGTATGATGGAGACCCAGTACTTC.

This rearrangement joins TRBV18 to TRBJ2-6; 10 nucleotides match TRBD1. This CDR3 region has 18 residues. V lost 5 bases, J lost 0 bases, and 7 bases stayed unmatched. The germline V gene has CDR1 KGHSH and CDR2 LQKENI. The CDR3 region is CASSSRTGGNSGANVLTF. In nucleotides, the CDR3 is TGTGCCAGCTCATCACGGACAGGGGGGAACTCTGGGGCCAACGTCCTGACTTTC.

The CDR3 nucleotides read TGTGCCAGTACCCGGACAGGGAACGGCAATCAGCCCCAGCATTTT. It is translated as CASTRTGNGNQPQHF. The rearrangement links TRBV19 to TRBJ1-5, with 8 positions matching TRBD1. The V gene's germline CDR1 is LNHDA and CDR2 SQIVND (reference sequence). V lost 7 bases to trimming and J lost 2 bases; unmatched junction nucleotides: 7. The CDR3 runs 15 residues.

This clone was seen more than once but under ten times. The CDR3 loop is CASSSKGTGRLGEKLFF. CDR3 DNA sequence: TGTGCCAGCAGCTCAAAAGGGACAGGCAGGCTAGGGGAAAAACTGTTTTTT. The chain recombines TRBV7-2 with TRBJ1-4, with 8 nucleotides matching TRBD1. The CDR3 has 17 residues. Germline V gives CDR1 SGHTA, CDR2 FQGNSA. J was trimmed by 8 bases and V by 4 bases; bases with no gene match: 15.

V and J are TRBV7-9 and TRBJ1-1, with 9 bases aligning to TRBD1. Unmatched junction bases numbered 2, after V lost 3 bases and J lost 0 bases. The CDR3 sequence is 15 residues long. CDR1 is SEHNR, CDR2 FQNEAQ, per germline (reference sequence). In DNA form, the CDR3 reads TGTGCCAGCAGCTTGGGACAGGGTATGAACACTGAAGCTTTCTTT. This codes for CASSLGQGMNTEAFF.

The chain is built from TRBV7-2 and TRBJ2-2; 12 bases map to TRBD2. The CDR3 spans 16 residues. Germline values: CDR1 SGHTA, CDR2 FQGNSA. Unmatched junction bases numbered 6, after V lost 6 bases and J lost 4 bases. CDR3 loop: CASRPRTSGITGELFF. The CDR3 bases are TGTGCCAGCAGGCCGAGGACTAGCGGGATCACCGGGGAGCTGTTTTTT.